Below, 5 T cell receptor beta chains from the same sample are listed, as sequenced in a study of blood T cell repertoires in COVID-19. The method was immunoSEQ multiplex PCR; TCRdb's version includes in-frame clones alone and lacks a portion of them. The repertoire holds under 12,000 clones, with 88% as singletons. The specimen sequenced was peripheral blood. These receptors originate from a human donor in a cohort sampled during active COVID-19.

V and J are TRBV11-2 and TRBJ1-1; D ambiguous. V lost 6 bases and J lost 5, with 13 bases in between. There are 13 residues in the CDR3. In germline, CDR1 is SGHAT, CDR2 FQNNGV. Written as DNA, the CDR3 is TGTGCCAGCAGTTACCTCCCAGAAACTGAAGCTTTCTTT. It encodes CASSYLPETEAFF.

The V gene is TRBV5-1, the J gene TRBJ2-1, with 8 bases fitting TRBD2. There are 15 residues in the CDR3. Germline V gene sequence: CDR1 SGHRS, CDR2 YFSETQ. With 0 bases clipped from V and 6 bases from J, the junction kept 5 bases outside the gene matches. The CDR3 coding sequence is TGCGCCAGCAGCTTGGCGTCGGGAGGGATCAATGAGCAGTTCTTC. It is translated as CASSLASGGINEQFF.

The rearrangement links TRBV25-1 to TRBJ2-2; tentatively, D is TRBD1 (6 bases). V gave up 6 bases and J gave up 4 bases, with 9 bases separating them. Germline V lookup: CDR1 MGHDK, CDR2 SYGVNS. This CDR3 has 13 residues. CDR3 DNA sequence: TGTGCCAGCAGGGGACAAAGCACCGGGGAGCTGTTTTTT. As protein: CASRGQSTGELFF. Filled out from reference TRBV25-1 and TRBJ2-2, the complete variable domain reads EADIYQTPRYLVIGTGKKITLECSQTMGHDKMYWYQQDPGMELHLIHYSYGVNSTEKGDLSSESTVSRIRTEHFPLTLESARPSHTSQYLCASRGQSTGELFFGEGSRLTVL.

The rearrangement joins TRBV7-2 to TRBJ2-1, with 15 nucleotides matching TRBD2. The length of the CDR3 is 15 residues. The J segment lost 7 bases and the V segment lost 5 bases, leaving 3 bases of the junction unmatched. Germline loops: CDR1 SGHTA, CDR2 FQGNSA. This CDR3 is CASSTGTSGRNEQFF. CDR3 DNA: TGTGCCAGCAGCACAGGGACTAGCGGGAGGAATGAGCAGTTCTTC.

This clone showed up just once. The CDR3 loop reads CASSKPPIGLANEQFF. CDR3 sequence (DNA): TGTGCCAGCAGCAAGCCGCCGATTGGACTAGCGAATGAGCAGTTCTTC. The chain is built from TRBV21-1 and TRBJ2-1; no check of the table's D call, TRBD2, against the DNA was made. TRBV21-1 is a documented pseudogene. This CDR3 region has 16 residues.